These 24 T cell receptor beta chains originate from one sample sequenced in a study of T cell repertoires in cytomegalovirus infection. These receptors' targets are unknown. TCRdb re-called the reads with MiXCR, one entry per CDR3 protein. Of roughly 860,000 distinct CDR3 sequences listed, 30% to 35% are singletons. The sequenced sample was cultured CD8+ T cells from PBMCs, obtained from culture after CMV antigen stimulation. The receptors shown here come from a human donor in good health (CMV status not recorded). Some clones in this sample may be carry-over from other donors' samples.

This chain links TRBV20-1 with TRBJ2-5; 11 bases align to TRBD2. The length of the CDR3 is 15 residues. Germline V gives CDR1 DFQATT, CDR2 SNEGSKA (reference sequence). J gave up 5 bases and V 4 bases, and 9 bases lay outside the gene matches. CDR3 bases: TGCAGTGCTAACTGGCTAGCGGGGGGAGGGGAGACCCAGTACTTC. The encoded protein is CSANWLAGGGETQYF.

This clonotype was detected many times. The chain joins TRBV7-8 to TRBJ1-2; D is perhaps TRBD1 (6 bases). The CDR3 totals 13 residues. The ends were cut back, 0 bases at V and 8 bases at J, with 10 bases in the middle. Germline CDR1 SGHVS, CDR2 FQNEAQ. The CDR3: CASSLAGARGYTF. The CDR3 DNA reads TGTGCCAGCAGCTTAGCGGGGGCGAGGGGCTACACCTTC. Variable domain in full (rest from reference TRBV7-8 and TRBJ1-2): GAGVSQSPRYKVAKRGQDVALRCDPISGHVSLFWYQQALGQGPEFLTYFQNEAQLDKSGLPSDRFFAERPEGSVSTLKIQRTQQEDSAVYLCASSLAGARGYTFGSGTRLTVV.

As to this clonotype: A single base separates this from a much larger clone, so it may be a read error. The chain has TRBV7-8 and TRBJ1-5; TRBD1 might be the D (5 bases). Germline-derived CDR1 and CDR2 are SGHVS and FQNEAQ. The CDR3 spans 16 residues. The CDR3 region is CANSVGHMNSNQPQHF. The CDR3 DNA reads TGTGCCAACAGCGTCGGACATATGAATAGCAATCAGCCCCAGCATTTT.

The chain recombines TRBV13 with TRBJ2-2; 8 positions match TRBD2. Germline trimming cut 0 bases from V and 2 bases from J; bases unmatched to any gene: 8. The CDR3 totals 18 residues. The germline CDR1 and CDR2 sequences are PRHDT and FYEKMQ (reference sequence). The CDR3 is CASSLGQLAGTNTGELFF. In DNA form, the CDR3 reads TGTGCCAGCAGCTTAGGCCAATTAGCGGGGACTAACACCGGGGAGCTGTTTTTT.

The table lists this clonotype with a few counts. The J gene is TRBJ1-1, the V gene TRBV7-2, with D possibly TRBD1 on 6 matching bases. The CDR3 has 14 residues. Trimming cost V 5 bases and J 4 bases, with 14 bases left between them. Germline-derived CDR1 and CDR2 are SGHTA and FQGNSA. The CDR3 DNA reads TGTGCCAGCAGCCCCGCAGGGGTGGGCACTGAAGCTTTCTTT. It yields the protein CASSPAGVGTEAFF.

This chain joins TRBV4-1 and TRBJ1-1, with 10 bases fitting TRBD1. With 0 bases clipped from V and 4 bases from J, the junction kept 2 bases outside the gene matches. The germline V gene has CDR1 MGHRA and CDR2 YSYEKL. The CDR3 consists of 15 residues. This CDR3 reads CASSQDRTGGTEAFF. The CDR3 DNA is TGCGCCAGCAGCCAAGACCGGACAGGGGGCACTGAAGCTTTCTTT.

In this sample, this clonotype turned up a few times. The V call is TRBV6-1, the J call TRBJ2-7; 7 bases are a match to TRBD1. The ends lost 5 bases at V and 0 bases at J; junction bases unmatched: 4. Germline CDR1 MNHNS, CDR2 SASEGT. The CDR3 runs 14 residues. CDR3: CASSTGQYSYEQYF. The CDR3 nucleotides are TGTGCCAGCAGTACGGGACAGTACTCCTACGAGCAGTACTTC.

This clonotype has a handful of counts. The chain recombines TRBV15 with TRBJ2-5; 7 bases are shared with TRBD1. The CDR3 extends over 16 amino acids. The germline V gene has CDR1 LNHNV and CDR2 YYDKDF (reference sequence). Germline trimming cut 4 bases from V and 2 bases from J; bases unmatched to any gene: 10. DNA of the CDR3: TGTGCCACCAGCAACCTCTTAGGGACAGAACAAGAGACCCAGTACTTC. Encoded protein: CATSNLLGTEQETQYF.

The V gene is TRBV7-9, the J gene TRBJ2-5; D may be TRBD1 (5 bases). The CDR3 is 14 residues long. The V end was cut by 5 bases, the J end by 2 bases, with 12 bases between. In germline, CDR1 is SEHNR, CDR2 FQNEAQ (reference sequence). The CDR3 region is CASSVTTEQETQYF. As DNA, the CDR3 is TGTGCCAGCAGCGTTACGACAGAACAAGAGACCCAGTACTTC.

The chain is built from TRBV7-9 and TRBJ1-6, with 9 positions matching TRBD1. The trim removed 3 bases at V and 10 bases at J, leaving 7 bases unmatched. Per the germline V gene, CDR1 is SEHNR and CDR2 is FQNEAQ (reference sequence). This CDR3 spans 15 amino acids. Written as DNA, the CDR3 is TGTGCCAGCAGCTTTCCGGGACAGGGCGACTCACCCCTCCACTTT. Encoded protein: CASSFPGQGDSPLHF.

This clonotype was seen only a few times. V gene TRBV12-3 or TRBV12-4 combines with J gene TRBJ2-5; 11 bases agree with TRBD2. J was trimmed by 5 bases and V by 3 bases; bases with no gene match: 8. The CDR3 covers 16 residues. The CDR3 loop is CASSFLAGGRGETQYF. The CDR3 bases are TGTGCCAGCAGTTTCCTAGCGGGGGGCCGGGGGGAGACCCAGTACTTC.

V is TRBV7-6 and J is TRBJ2-5; D is ambiguous. This CDR3 contains 12 residues. Germline V CDR1 and CDR2: SGHVS, FNYEAQ. The V and J ends lost 3 bases and 5 bases respectively, with 7 bases between them. CDR3 in amino acids: CASSFLSETQYF. The CDR3 DNA reads as TGTGCCAGCAGCTTCCTTAGTGAGACCCAGTACTTC. Together with reference TRBV7-6 and TRBJ2-5, the CDR3 gives the full variable domain: GAGVSQSPRYKVTKRGQDVALRCDPISGHVSLYWYRQALGQGPEFLTYFNYEAQQDKSGLPNDRFSAERPEGSISTLTIQRTEQRDSAMYRCASSFLSETQYFGPGTRLLVL.

The V and J genes are TRBV6-1 and TRBJ2-7; D possibly corresponds to TRBD1 (6 bases). Deletions cut 0 bases from V and 6 bases from J, with 9 bases between. Per germline, CDR1 MNHNS and CDR2 SASEGT. The CDR3 is 13 residues long. CDR3 nucleotides: TGTGCCAGCAGTGAAGCTCAGGGGACCGAGCAGTACGTC. It is translated as CASSEAQGTEQYV.

The chain has TRBV29-1 and TRBJ1-2; TRBD1 is a possible D gene (6 bases). Germline V CDR1 and CDR2: SQVTM, ANQGSEA. The CDR3 totals 11 residues. The CDR3 coding sequence is TGCCAGGGTCAGGGGTCTGGCGGCTACACCTTC. It translates to CQGQGSGGYTF.

This clonotype was detected only a few times. This chain uses TRBV7-8 with TRBJ2-5; TRBD2 matches 9 bases. After removal of 1 base from V and 5 bases from J, the junction contained 8 bases not matched to a gene. Germline V CDR1 and CDR2: SGHVS, FQNEAQ. This CDR3 spans 16 amino acids. The CDR3 DNA sequence: TGTGCCAGCAGCTTAGGAACGCGGGGGGGCAGGGAGACCCAGTACTTC. Amino acids: CASSLGTRGGRETQYF. Using reference TRBV7-8 and TRBJ2-5 for the parts outside the CDR3, the full variable domain is GAGVSQSPRYKVAKRGQDVALRCDPISGHVSLFWYQQALGQGPEFLTYFQNEAQLDKSGLPSDRFFAERPEGSVSTLKIQRTQQEDSAVYLCASSLGTRGGRETQYFGPGTRLLVL.

This clonotype has a count of ten or more. The CDR3 spells CASTPGRTAYEQYF. The DNA of the CDR3 is TGTGCCAGCACCCCCGGGAGGACAGCTTACGAGCAGTACTTC. The V gene is TRBV7-8, the J gene TRBJ2-7; weak D call: TRBD2 (7 bases). V dropped 7 bases and J dropped 4 bases, with 17 bases sitting between them. This CDR3 has 14 residues. The germline V gene encodes CDR1 SGHVS and CDR2 FQNEAQ. Full variable domain (outside the CDR3, taken from reference TRBV7-8 and TRBJ2-7): GAGVSQSPRYKVAKRGQDVALRCDPISGHVSLFWYQQALGQGPEFLTYFQNEAQLDKSGLPSDRFFAERPEGSVSTLKIQRTQQEDSAVYLCASTPGRTAYEQYFGPGTRLTVT.

The rearrangement links TRBV23-1 to TRBJ2-6, with D perhaps TRBD1 (5 bases). TRBV23-1 is designated an ORF whose function remains uncertain. Trimming removed 0 bases at V and 0 bases at J, with 12 bases between. The CDR3 totals 18 residues. CDR3 nucleotide sequence: TGCGCCAGCAGTCAATCTTGGTGGCAGGGCTCTGGGGCCAACGTCCTGACTTTC. It specifies CASSQSWWQGSGANVLTF.

The chain links TRBV27 to TRBJ2-7; 8 nucleotides match TRBD1. J gave up 2 bases and V 7 bases, and 7 bases lay outside the gene matches. Germline V gene data show CDR1 as MNHEY and CDR2 as SMNVEV (reference sequence). CDR3 length: 14 amino acids. In nucleotides, the CDR3 is TGTGCCAGCACCGGACAGGGTAGCACCTACGAGCAGTACTTC. It codes for CASTGQGSTYEQYF.

There are a few counts of this clonotype. The chain uses TRBV7-8 and TRBJ1-6, with a weak D call TRBD1 (5 bases). CDR3 length: 19 residues. Between the trimmed V and J ends, which lost 5 bases and 1 base, there was a span of 21 bases. The germline V gene encodes CDR1 SGHVS and CDR2 FQNEAQ. The CDR3 region has the DNA TGTGCCAGCAGCCCCGGGCAGGGAAGGTCTGCGTCCTATAATTCACCCCTCCACTTT. Translated, it gives CASSPGQGRSASYNSPLHF.

This clonotype has just a few counts. The rearrangement joins TRBV12-3 or TRBV12-4 to TRBJ2-4, with TRBD1 as a possible D gene (6 bases). The CDR3 totals 14 residues. V gave up 7 bases and J gave up 6 bases, with 16 bases separating them. The CDR3 spells CASTPYRAGNIQYF. The CDR3, as DNA: TGTGCCAGCACGCCCTACAGGGCGGGAAACATTCAGTACTTC.

This clonotype was counted a single time. CDR3 bases: TGTGCCATCAGTGGGGGGGCAGGGGAGGGCACTGAAGCTTTCTTT. Its protein is CAISGGAGEGTEAFF. This chain joins TRBV10-3 and TRBJ1-1, with D maybe TRBD1 (6 bases). Germline CDR1 reads ENHRY; CDR2 reads SYGVKD. The V gene lost 4 bases and the J gene lost 4 bases, with 16 bases spanning the gap. There are 15 residues in the CDR3.

Many counts were recorded for this clonotype. This chain uses TRBV7-8 with TRBJ2-5; 7 nucleotides match TRBD2. Looked up from germline, CDR1 is SGHVS and CDR2 is FQNEAQ. Losses at the gene ends were 1 base for V and 5 bases for J; bases not matched to a gene: 16. The CDR3 extends over 18 amino acids. This CDR3 reads CASSLEIAGSPRRETQYF. The CDR3 DNA reads TGTGCCAGCAGCTTAGAAATAGCGGGTTCCCCACGGCGGGAGACCCAGTACTTC.

This clonotype has a count of ten or more. This chain joins TRBV7-6 and TRBJ2-1; D possibly corresponds to TRBD1 (5 bases). CDR1 and CDR2 (germline): SGHVS, FNYEAQ. The CDR3 is 14 amino acids. V was shortened by 4 bases and J by 7 bases, with 14 bases between the two germline ends. Written as DNA, the CDR3 is TGTGCCAGCAGCTCACACCAGAACAGGAATGAGCAGTTCTTC. This gives the protein CASSSHQNRNEQFF.

This clonotype has a handful of counts. The chain combines TRBV7-9 with TRBJ2-7, with 10 positions matching TRBD1. J lost 2 bases, V lost 4 bases, and 17 bases had no gene match. Looked up from germline, CDR1 is SEHNR and CDR2 is FQNEAQ (reference sequence). The CDR3 spans 19 residues. The CDR3 loop reads CASSSANEPGQGSPYEQYV. In DNA, the CDR3 is TGTGCCAGCAGCTCCGCGAATGAGCCGGGACAGGGGTCCCCCTACGAGCAGTACGTC.